The following is a T cell receptor beta chain sequence with its context. Its target is unknown. TCRdb's table, derived via immunoSEQ multiplex PCR, lists solely in-frame clones and lacks some. Of more than 10,000 clones listed, approximately 89% were seen once; the top ten hold 0.2% to 0.25%. This specimen comes from a study of regulatory dendritic cells for organ transplantation. The germline V gene has CDR1 LGHNT and CDR2 FRNRAP. This CDR3 region has 20 residues. V shed 0 bases and J 4 bases; nucleotides not matched to a gene: 19. Allogeneic regulatory or mature dendritic cells were co-cultured for approximately 5 days with CFSE-labeled sorted T cells at 1:10. Notes on the study in general: Considerable individual heterogeneity was seen in alloreactive memory CD8+ T cells. Memory CD8+ T cells were the most oligoclonal; naive cells were highly diverse. Of resting T cell subsets, memory CD8+ had the most alloreactive clonotypes.

This chain connects TRBV12-5 to TRBJ2-7, with 9 bases aligning to TRBD1. This sequence was found in a human donor in good health. The sequencing input was naive CD8+ T cells from blood cultured with regulatory dendritic cells. Subset meaning: CD45RA+ naive T cells. CDR3 region: CASGLVQRGVKRDRVYEQYF. Written as DNA, the CDR3 is TGTGCTAGTGGTTTGGTGCAGAGGGGGGTGAAGAGGGACAGGGTTTACGAGCAGTACTTC.